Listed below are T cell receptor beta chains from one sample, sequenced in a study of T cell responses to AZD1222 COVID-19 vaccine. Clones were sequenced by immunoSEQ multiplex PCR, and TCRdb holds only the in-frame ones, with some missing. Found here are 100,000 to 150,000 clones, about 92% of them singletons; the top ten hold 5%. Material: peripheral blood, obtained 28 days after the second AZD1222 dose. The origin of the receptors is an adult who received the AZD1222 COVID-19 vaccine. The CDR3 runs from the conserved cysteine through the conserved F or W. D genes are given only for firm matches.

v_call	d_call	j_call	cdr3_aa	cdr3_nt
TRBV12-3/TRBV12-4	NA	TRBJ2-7	CASSLRFSYEQYF	TGTGCCAGCAGTCTACGGTTTTCCTACGAGCAGTACTTC
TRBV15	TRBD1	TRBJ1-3	CATSRDRGPGNTIYF	TGTGCCACCAGCAGAGACAGGGGGCCTGGAAACACCATATATTTT
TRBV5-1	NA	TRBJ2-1	CASSLGRQEQFF	TGCGCCAGCAGCTTGGGACGGCAGGAGCAGTTCTTC
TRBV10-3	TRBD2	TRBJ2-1	CAITRGVSGRGNEQFF	TGTGCCATCACTCGGGGGGTGAGCGGGAGGGGCAATGAGCAGTTCTTC
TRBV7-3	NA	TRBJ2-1	CASSLEGNANEQFF	TGTGCCAGCAGCTTAGAGGGGAATGCCAATGAGCAGTTCTTC
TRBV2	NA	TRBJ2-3	CASSLQGYTDTQYF	TGTGCCAGCAGTCTACAGGGATACACAGATACGCAGTATTTT
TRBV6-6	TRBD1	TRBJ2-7	CASSRQGSYEQYF	TGTGCCAGCAGCCGACAGGGCTCCTACGAGCAGTACTTC
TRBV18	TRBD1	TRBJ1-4	CASSPPGGVEKLFF	TGTGCCAGCTCACCTCCAGGGGGAGTAGAAAAACTGTTTTTT
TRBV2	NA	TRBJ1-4	CASRDSIQGPKREKLFF	TGTGCCAGCAGGGATAGTATTCAAGGGCCCAAAAGGGAAAAACTGTTTTTT
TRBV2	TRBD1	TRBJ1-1	CASSPDRGVTEAFF	TGTGCCAGCAGCCCCGACAGGGGGGTCACTGAAGCTTTCTTT
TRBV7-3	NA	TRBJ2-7	CASSFTGGNYEQYF	TGTGCCAGCAGCTTTACCGGGGGAAATTACGAGCAGTACTTC
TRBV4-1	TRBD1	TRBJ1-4	CASSQDPGGFEKLFF	TGCGCCAGCAGCCAAGACCCAGGGGGATTTGAAAAACTGTTTTTT
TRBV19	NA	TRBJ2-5	CASSIGAGSRETQYF	TGTGCCAGTAGTATAGGTGCAGGGTCCCGGGAGACCCAGTACTTC